The 15 T cell receptor beta chains reported below all come from one sample, sequenced in a study of OX40 agonist ivuxolimab in advanced cancers. Only in-frame clones appear in the TCRdb table, and some are missing; sequencing was by immunoSEQ multiplex PCR. The sample includes around 70,000 clones, around 81% of them seen just once. The material sequenced was CD4+ or CD8+ T cells sorted from blood, taken in a trial of the OX40 agonist ivuxolimab. These receptors originate from an adult with an advanced solid tumor such as melanoma, head and neck, liver or kidney cancer.

This clone showed up just a few times. The chain carries TRBV29-1 and TRBJ2-2; TRBD2 matches 7 bases. Unmatched junction bases numbered 15, after V lost 6 bases and J lost 2 bases. CDR1 is SQVTM, CDR2 ANQGSEA, per germline. The CDR3 length is 17 residues. The CDR3 DNA sequence: TGCAGCGTGCCAAGCGGGGCCCTTTCCCTTAACACCGGGGAGCTGTTTTTT. The encoded protein is CSVPSGALSLNTGELFF.

In its sample, this clone was seen once. V and J are TRBV7-2 and TRBJ2-1; D not resolved. V was shortened by 0 bases and J by 7 bases, with 4 bases between the two germline ends. The germline V gene encodes CDR1 SGHTA and CDR2 FQGNSA. The CDR3 length is 12 residues. CDR3 sequence: CASSLARNEQFF. CDR3 in DNA: TGTGCCAGCAGCTTAGCGCGTAATGAGCAGTTCTTC. Based on the CDR3 plus reference TRBV7-2 and TRBJ2-1, the full variable domain is GAGVSQSPSNKVTEKGKDVELRCDPISGHTALYWYRQSLGQGLEFLIYFQGNSAPDKSGLPSDRFSAERTGGSVSTLTIQRTQQEDSAVYLCASSLARNEQFFGPGTRLTVL.

This clone was seen once. The V call is TRBV7-9, the J call TRBJ2-2; D might be TRBD1 (6 bases). The CDR3 length is 14 residues. Germline CDR1 SEHNR, CDR2 FQNEAQ (reference sequence). Trimming left V 5 bases short and J 4 bases short, with 11 bases between. The CDR3 DNA reads TGTGCCAGCAGCCAATGGACAGTCACCGGGGAGCTGTTTTTT. Its translation is CASSQWTVTGELFF.

The rearrangement uses TRBV27 and TRBJ2-3, with 7 bases matching TRBD2. The CDR3 covers 15 residues. Germline-derived CDR1 and CDR2 are MNHEY and SMNVEV (reference sequence). V lost 7 bases to trimming and J lost 0 bases; unmatched junction nucleotides: 7. Written as DNA, the CDR3 is TGTGCCAGCAACCCCCTAGCGGCTAGCACAGATACGCAGTATTTT. This translates into CASNPLAASTDTQYF.

This chain connects TRBV5-1 to TRBJ1-4; 9 bases are a match to TRBD1. The V segment lost 4 bases and the J segment 5 bases; nucleotides outside the gene matches: 3. There are 14 residues in the CDR3. The V gene's germline CDR1 is SGHRS and CDR2 YFSETQ. The CDR3: CASSKGQGNEKLFF. CDR3 nucleotide sequence: TGCGCCAGCAGCAAGGGACAGGGAAATGAAAAACTGTTTTTT. The full variable domain, rest sourced from reference TRBV5-1 and TRBJ1-4, is KAGVTQTPRYLIKTRGQQVTLSCSPISGHRSVSWYQQTPGQGLQFLFEYFSETQRNKGNFPGRFSGRQFSNSRSEMNVSTLELGDSALYLCASSKGQGNEKLFFGSGTQLSVL.

This chain uses TRBV30 with TRBJ1-5; D is possibly TRBD1 (6 bases). Germline V gene sequence: CDR1 GTSNPN, CDR2 SVGIG (reference sequence). V lost 5 bases to trimming and J lost 0 bases, with 14 bases between them. This CDR3 spans 15 amino acids. The CDR3 DNA is TGTGCCTGGGCTATAGGGGGTACTAGCAATCAGCCCCAGCATTTT. As protein: CAWAIGGTSNQPQHF.

CDR3 loop: CASPMGGRGGFNEQFF. Here the CDR3 DNA reads TGTGCCAGCCCCATGGGGGGTCGGGGTGGCTTCAATGAGCAGTTCTTC. The chain is built from TRBV2 and TRBJ2-1, with D possibly TRBD2 on 6 matching bases. This CDR3 spans 16 amino acids. Per the germline V gene, CDR1 is SNHLY and CDR2 is FYNNEI. Trimming pared 8 bases from V and 6 bases from J, leaving 23 bases between.

V is TRBV19 and J is TRBJ1-1, with 7 nucleotides matching TRBD1. The V gene end was trimmed by 5 bases and the J gene end by 7 bases; junction bases not matched to a gene: 10. CDR3 length equals 14 residues. Germline CDR1 is LNHDA and CDR2 is SQIVND (reference sequence). The CDR3 here is CASSAKGAYSEAFF. The CDR3 coding sequence is TGTGCCAGTAGTGCCAAGGGGGCCTATAGTGAAGCTTTCTTT.

This chain links TRBV11-3 with TRBJ2-5, with unresolved D. Germline CDR1 reads SGHNT; CDR2 reads YENEEA. V shed 1 base and J shed 9 bases, with 18 bases lying between them. CDR3 length: 15 amino acids. The CDR3 is CASSLVGAESEPQYF. For the CDR3, the DNA is TGTGCCAGCAGCTTAGTCGGTGCTGAGAGCGAACCCCAGTACTTC. The full variable domain, with the rest looked up from reference TRBV11-3 and TRBJ2-5, is EAGVVQSPRYKIIEKKQPVAFWCNPISGHNTLYWYLQNLGQGPELLIRYENEEAVDDSQLPKDRFSAERLKGVDSTLKIQPAELGDSAVYLCASSLVGAESEPQYFGPGTRLLVL.

This chain joins TRBV7-2 and TRBJ2-5; D uncertain. Germline loops: CDR1 SGHTA, CDR2 FQGNSA. The CDR3 loop spans 15 amino acids. The V end lost 2 bases, the J end lost 5 bases, and 15 bases lay between the germline ends. The CDR3 sequence is CASSLTALVGETQYF. CDR3 bases: TGTGCCAGCAGCTTAACCGCCCTGGTGGGGGAGACCCAGTACTTC.

The chain links TRBV20-1 to TRBJ1-1, with D perhaps matching TRBD1 (5 bases). This CDR3 has 11 residues. Germline CDR1 and CDR2: DFQATT and SNEGSKA (reference sequence). In DNA, the CDR3 is TGCAGGCCGGGGGGAACTCCTGAAGCTTTCTTT. Its translation: CRPGGTPEAFF.

Only one count was recorded for this clone. This rearrangement joins TRBV6-1 to TRBJ2-7; 10 bases are a match to TRBD1. Trimming at V came to 4 bases and at J to 3 bases, leaving 18 bases not matched to a gene. The CDR3 has 19 amino acids. From germline, CDR1 is MNHNS and CDR2 SASEGT. The CDR3 here is CASSGHRDRGYSFGYEQYF. CDR3 in DNA: TGTGCCAGCAGTGGCCACCGGGACAGGGGATATTCGTTTGGCTACGAGCAGTACTTC.

V is TRBV29-1 and J is TRBJ2-6; TRBD1 might be the D (5 bases). CDR1 and CDR2 from the germline V gene are SQVTM and ANQGSEA. Trimming removed 6 bases at V and 2 bases at J, with 20 bases between. The length of the CDR3 is 17 residues. The CDR3 DNA sequence: TGCAGCGTCAACAGGCCCCCTGGTACCCCTGGGGCCAACGTCCTGACTTTC. Protein: CSVNRPPGTPGANVLTF. Full variable domain (outside the CDR3, taken from reference TRBV29-1 and TRBJ2-6): SAVISQKPSRDICQRGTSLTIQCQVDSQVTMMFWYRQQPGQSLTLIATANQGSEATYESGFVIDKFPISRPNLTFSTLTVSNMSPEDSSIYLCSVNRPPGTPGANVLTFGAGSRLTVL.

A word on this clone: Other DNA sequences from this sample encode an identical CDR3 as well. The DNA for the CDR3 is TGTGCCAGCAGCTTAGGGGGACTAGATACAGATACGCAGTATTTT. Amino acids: CASSLGGLDTDTQYF. The chain couples TRBV11-3 to TRBJ2-3; TRBD2 matches 8 bases. In germline, CDR1 is SGHNT, CDR2 YENEEA. V lost 1 base, J lost 3 bases, and 3 bases stayed unmatched. CDR3 length: 15 amino acids.

The chain combines TRBV5-4 with TRBJ1-2; unclear D gene. Deletions cut 4 bases from V and 3 bases from J, with 19 bases between. From germline, CDR1 is SGHNT and CDR2 YYREEE (reference sequence). There are 16 residues in the CDR3. CDR3 region: CASSLYGGREDYGYTF. In DNA, the CDR3 is TGTGCCAGCAGCCTGTATGGAGGGCGAGAGGACTATGGCTACACCTTC.